Below, one T cell receptor beta chain is given with its context. The antigen remains unidentified. The method was immunoSEQ multiplex PCR; TCRdb's version includes in-frame clones alone and lacks a portion of them. This repertoire shows more than 1.2 million clones, approximately 98.5% found once; its top ten account for approximately 0.4%. The CDR3 extends over 15 amino acids. V gave up 2 bases and J gave up 7 bases; unmatched junction bases: 10. Germline assignment: CDR1 SGHDT and CDR2 YYEEEE. The data derive from a study of shared clonotypes between healthy human individuals. Study-wide context: Donor ages ranged 18 to 49 years: a couple of women, a few men. Study results and caveats: Compared with memory subsets, naive subsets generally had larger estimated richness. Among a handful of donors, roughly 5.4% of naive CD4 clonotypes were found in common.

A CD45RA+ naive subset and a CD45RA-negative memory subset were split from CD4+ cells. V usage is TRBV5-6 and J usage is TRBJ2-7, with 9 bases identical to TRBD2. The sample consisted of naive CD4+ T cells sorted from blood. Subset here: CD45RA+ positively selected. The sequence came from a man between 25 and 39 years old in good health. Here the CDR3 reads CASSFDTSGPPEQYF. In nucleotides, the CDR3 is TGTGCCAGCAGCTTTGACACTAGCGGGCCCCCGGAGCAGTACTTC.